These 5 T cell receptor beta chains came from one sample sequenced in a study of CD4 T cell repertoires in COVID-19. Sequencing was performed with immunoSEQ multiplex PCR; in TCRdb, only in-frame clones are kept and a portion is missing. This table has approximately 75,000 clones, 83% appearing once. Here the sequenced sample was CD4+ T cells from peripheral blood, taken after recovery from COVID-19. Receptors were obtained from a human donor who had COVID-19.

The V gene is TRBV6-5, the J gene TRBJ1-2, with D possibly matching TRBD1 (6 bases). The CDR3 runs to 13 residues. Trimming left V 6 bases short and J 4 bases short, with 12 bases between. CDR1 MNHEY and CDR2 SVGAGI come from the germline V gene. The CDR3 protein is CASRPTGPYGYTF. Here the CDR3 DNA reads TGTGCCAGCAGGCCGACAGGACCCTATGGCTACACCTTC.

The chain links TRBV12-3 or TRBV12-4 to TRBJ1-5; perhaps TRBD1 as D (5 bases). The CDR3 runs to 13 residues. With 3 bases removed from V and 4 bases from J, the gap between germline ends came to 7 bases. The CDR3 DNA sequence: TGTGCCAGCAGTTTGGGACCAAATCAGCCCCAGCATTTT. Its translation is CASSLGPNQPQHF.

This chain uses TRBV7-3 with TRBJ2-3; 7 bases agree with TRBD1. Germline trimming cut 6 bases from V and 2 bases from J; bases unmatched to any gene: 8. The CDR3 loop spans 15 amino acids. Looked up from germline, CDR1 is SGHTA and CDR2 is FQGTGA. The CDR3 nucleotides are TGTGCCAGCAGACCTGAACAGGGGTACACAGATACGCAGTATTTT. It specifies CASRPEQGYTDTQYF. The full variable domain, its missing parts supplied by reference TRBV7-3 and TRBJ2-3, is GAGVSQTPSNKVTEKGKYVELRCDPISGHTALYWYRQSLGQGPEFLIYFQGTGAADDSGLPNDRFFAVRPEGSVSTLKIQRTERGDSAVYLCASRPEQGYTDTQYFGPGTRLTVL.

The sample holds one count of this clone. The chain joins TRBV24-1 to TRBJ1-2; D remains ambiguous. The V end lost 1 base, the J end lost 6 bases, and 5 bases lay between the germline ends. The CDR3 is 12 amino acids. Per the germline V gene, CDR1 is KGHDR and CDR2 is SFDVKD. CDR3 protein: CATSDLWDGYTF. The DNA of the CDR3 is TGTGCCACCAGTGATTTATGGGATGGCTACACCTTC.

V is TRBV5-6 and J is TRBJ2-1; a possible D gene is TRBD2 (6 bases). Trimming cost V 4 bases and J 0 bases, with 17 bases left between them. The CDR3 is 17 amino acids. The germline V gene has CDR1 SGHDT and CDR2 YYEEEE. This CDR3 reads CASSESRDFSSYNEQFF. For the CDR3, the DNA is TGTGCCAGCAGCGAAAGCCGGGACTTCAGCTCCTACAATGAGCAGTTCTTC.